This T cell receptor beta chain was captured by sequencing in a study of T cell repertoires in cytomegalovirus infection. The V gene's germline CDR1 is SGHVS and CDR2 FQNEAQ. Between the trimmed V and J ends, which lost 2 bases and 10 bases, there was a span of 9 bases. This CDR3 contains 12 residues. TCRdb reprocessed the reads with MiXCR, giving one entry per CDR3 protein. The sample consists of 740,000 or so distinct CDR3 sequences, approximately 40% of them appearing once. The clonotype comes from a human donor in good health (CMV status not recorded). Some clones in this sample may be carry-over from other donors' samples. The sequencing input was PBMCs. The V and J genes are TRBV7-8 and TRBJ2-1; D remains unclear. Here the CDR3 reads CASSLSVLEQFF. CDR3 in DNA: TGTGCCAGCAGCTTATCTGTCTTGGAGCAGTTCTTC.